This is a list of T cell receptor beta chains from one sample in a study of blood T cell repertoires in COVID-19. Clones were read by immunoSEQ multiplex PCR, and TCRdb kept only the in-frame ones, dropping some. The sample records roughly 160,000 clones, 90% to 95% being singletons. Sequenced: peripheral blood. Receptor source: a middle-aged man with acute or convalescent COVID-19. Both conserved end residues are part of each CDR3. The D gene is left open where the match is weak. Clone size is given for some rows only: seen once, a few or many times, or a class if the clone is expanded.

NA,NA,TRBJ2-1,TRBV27,TGTGCCAGCAGGAAGAGGGCGGGATCCTACAATGAGCAGTTCTTC,CASRKRAGSYNEQFF
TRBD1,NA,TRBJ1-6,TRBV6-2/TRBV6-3,TGTGCCAGCAGCCTCCGGACAGGGGGCTCCGCTTCACCCCTCCACTTT,CASSLRTGGSASPLHF
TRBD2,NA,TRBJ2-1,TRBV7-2,TGTGCCAGCAGCCTGGGCGGGACTAGCGGGAGGGCGGAGGAGGAGCAGTTCTTC,CASSLGGTSGRAEEEQFF
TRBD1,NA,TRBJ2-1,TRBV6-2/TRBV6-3,TGTGCCAGCAGTTACTCGGGGACAGGGACCAATGAGCAGTTCTTC,CASSYSGTGTNEQFF
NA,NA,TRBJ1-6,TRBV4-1,TGCGCCAGCAGCCAAGTGGAGTATAATTCACCCCTCCACTTT,CASSQVEYNSPLHF
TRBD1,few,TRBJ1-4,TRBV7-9,TGTGCCAGCAGCTACGGACAGGGAAGGTTCGCAACTAATGAAAAACTGTTTTTT,CASSYGQGRFATNEKLFF
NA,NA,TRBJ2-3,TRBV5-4,TGTGCCAGCAGCTTGACTGAAGATACGCAGTATTTT,CASSLTEDTQYF
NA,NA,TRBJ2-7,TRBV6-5,TGTGCCTCCGGGGCGGGGCCGGTAGGAGAGCAGTACTTC,CASGAGPVGEQYF
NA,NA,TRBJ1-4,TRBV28,TGTGCCAGCAGTTTCCCCTCCGGGCAGGGTGCGGAAAAACTGTTTTTT,CASSFPSGQGAEKLFF
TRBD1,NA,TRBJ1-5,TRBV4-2,TGTGCCAGCAGCCAGACAGGGGGCAATCAGCCCCAGCATTTT,CASSQTGGNQPQHF
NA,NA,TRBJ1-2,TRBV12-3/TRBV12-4,TGTGCCAGCAGTTTATCCGGAGGGGGCTACACCTTC,CASSLSGGGYTF
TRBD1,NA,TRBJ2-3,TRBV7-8,TGTGCCAGCCGCCGGACAGGGTCAGATACGCAGTATTTT,CASRRTGSDTQYF
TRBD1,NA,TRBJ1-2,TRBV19,TGTGCCAGTAGCCGCCCGAGGACAGGGGGAAAATGGGACTATGGCTACACCTTC,CASSRPRTGGKWDYGYTF
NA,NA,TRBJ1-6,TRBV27,TGTGCCAGCAGTTTTGGACCGGGGACACCCCTCCACTTT,CASSFGPGTPLHF
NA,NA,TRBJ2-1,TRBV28,TGTGCCAGCAGTACCCCGGGACTCTTCAGCTCCTACAATGAGCAGTTCTTC,CASSTPGLFSSYNEQFF
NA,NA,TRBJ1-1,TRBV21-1,TGTGCCAGCAGCAAAAGGGGGGGAACCCTGGACACTGAAGCTTTCTTT,CASSKRGGTLDTEAFF
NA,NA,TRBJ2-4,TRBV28,TGTGCCAGCAGTTGGGGCAGGGGAGTATCGGTTCGCGACATTCAGTACTTC,CASSWGRGVSVRDIQYF
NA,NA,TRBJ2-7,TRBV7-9,TGTGCCAGCAGCTTATCGGGGGACTCCTACGAGCAGTACTTC,CASSLSGDSYEQYF
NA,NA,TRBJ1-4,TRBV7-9,TGTGCCAGCAGCTTTTCAGGGACAACTAATGAAAAACTGTTTTTT,CASSFSGTTNEKLFF
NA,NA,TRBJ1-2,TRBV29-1,TGCAGCATCAGACACGCATCTTCCTATGGCTACACCTTC,CSIRHASSYGYTF
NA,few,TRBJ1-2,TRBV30,TGTGCCCTGACGAGGCGGGCGCTTGGCTACACCTTC,CALTRRALGYTF
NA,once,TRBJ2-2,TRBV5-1,TGCGCCAGCAGCTTGGGCAGAACGAACACCGGGGAGCTGTTTTTT,CASSLGRTNTGELFF
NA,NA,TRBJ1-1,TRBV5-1,TGCGCCAGCAGCGGGAGACAGGATCACACTGAAGCTTTCTTT,CASSGRQDHTEAFF
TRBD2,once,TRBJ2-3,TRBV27,TGTGCCAGCAGCATTCGGACTAGCGGCCTTAGCACAGATACGCAGTATTTT,CASSIRTSGLSTDTQYF
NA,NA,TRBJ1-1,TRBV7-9,TGTGCCAGCAGCTTAGTATCCGGGGTAGGCACTGAAGCTTTCTTT,CASSLVSGVGTEAFF
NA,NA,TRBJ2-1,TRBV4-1,TGCGCCAGCAGCCGCCGGGACAATGAGCAGTTCTTC,CASSRRDNEQFF
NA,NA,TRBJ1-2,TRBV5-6,TGTGCCAGCAGCTTGGGTAGTTCCTATGGCTACACCTTC,CASSLGSSYGYTF
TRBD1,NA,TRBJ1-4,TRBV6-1,TGTGCCAGCAGTGATCCAGGGGGCCAAACTAATGAAAAACTGTTTTTT,CASSDPGGQTNEKLFF
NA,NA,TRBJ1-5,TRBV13,TGTGCCAGCAGCTTAGGGCAGGGGAATCAGCCCCAGCATTTT,CASSLGQGNQPQHF